Detailed here is one T cell receptor (beta chain). Its specificity is unknown. TCRdb keeps only in-frame clones here, not all; method: immunoSEQ multiplex PCR. This table has 150,000 to 200,000 clones, roughly 83% appearing once. The CDR3 covers 15 residues. Trimming cost V 5 bases and J 7 bases, with 20 bases left between them. CDR1 MNHNY and CDR2 SVGAGI come from the germline V gene (reference sequence). This entry comes from a study of cytomegalovirus exposure and HLA in healthy donors. Across the whole study: The same platform used for the approximately 670 first-cohort repertoires was also used for the 95 to 150 validation repertoires, as a later analysis reported.

Overall study results and limits: The study listed approximately 160 cytomegalovirus-associated TCR beta chains. Specificity of three CMV-associated chains for CMV antigens was verified in vitro. Many donors shared some public TCRs, even though most TCR sequences were rare.

The chain carries TRBV6-6 and TRBJ2-5; D is unclear. The clonotype comes from a man between 25 and 39 years old in good health and CMV-seropositive. Sequenced sample: PBMCs. The chain's CDR3 is CASSNPSLGLGTQYF. The CDR3 region has the DNA TGTGCCAGCAGTAACCCCTCCCTAGGTCTTGGGACCCAGTACTTC.